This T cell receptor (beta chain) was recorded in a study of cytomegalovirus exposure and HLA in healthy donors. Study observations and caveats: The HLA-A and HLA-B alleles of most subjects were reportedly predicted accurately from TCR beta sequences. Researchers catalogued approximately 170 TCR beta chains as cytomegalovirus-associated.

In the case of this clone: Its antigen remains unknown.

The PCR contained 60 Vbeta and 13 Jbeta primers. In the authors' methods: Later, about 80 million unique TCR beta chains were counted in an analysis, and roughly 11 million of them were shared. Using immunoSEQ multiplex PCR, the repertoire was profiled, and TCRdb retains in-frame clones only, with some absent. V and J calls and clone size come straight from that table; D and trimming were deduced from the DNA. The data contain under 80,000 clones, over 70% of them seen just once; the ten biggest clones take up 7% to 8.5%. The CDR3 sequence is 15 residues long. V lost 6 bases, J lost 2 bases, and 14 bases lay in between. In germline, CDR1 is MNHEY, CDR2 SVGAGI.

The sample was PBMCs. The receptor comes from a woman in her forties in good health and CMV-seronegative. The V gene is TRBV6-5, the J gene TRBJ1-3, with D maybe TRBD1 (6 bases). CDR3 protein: CASSRQAATGNTIYF. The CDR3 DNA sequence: TGTGCCAGCAGCAGACAGGCAGCGACTGGAAACACCATATATTTT.